Included here is one TCR beta chain sequence, with context. Its binding antigen is unknown. It has no much larger one-base neighbor in the sample; base qualities were not kept. The data stem from a study of blood T cell repertoires in COVID-19 (dated by TCRdb to about 2020). For the study in its entirety: Samples from collaborators originated in the United States, Italy and Spain and spanned both the acute and convalescent phases of COVID-19. Samples were obtained from the ongoing ImmuneRACE study (first 160 participants) and from over 1,000 subjects provided by 6 global collaborators. HLA class I and class II types, where available, came from metadata supplied by the sample provider rather than from assay-based typing. A de-identified subject ID, COVID-19 status, age in years and sex were almost always included in the sample metadata. The prospective study material was composed of cDNA or gDNA derived from T cells, B-cell-depleted T cells, or PBMCs. Deeply sampled blood TCRbeta repertoires from subjects exposed to, actively infected with, or recovered from COVID-19 were included in the dataset. The repertoires were made available in a free public database intended to serve as a resource for research on the immune response to SARS-CoV-2. Overall study outcomes, separate from this receptor: The quantity of clinical and demographic metadata differed by source and by participant and was supplied without curation.

TCRbeta CDR3 regions were amplified from genomic DNA by means of the immunoSEQ Assay, a bias-controlled multiplex PCR. On the authors' methods: Nucleated cell counts per sample were estimated from amplification of reference gene primers within the assay. To quantify the absolute abundance of each unique TCRbeta CDR3 rearrangement, sequence reads were collapsed and filtered. For each sample, productive Simpson clonality was calculated as the square root of Simpson's diversity index across productive rearrangements. The source is immuneACCESS, and TCRdb retained only in-frame sequences with V and J called. Part of the clones is not carried over; for the studies checked, unresolved V genes explain less than half of this, and the remainder is unexplained. The V and J calls and the clone size are those of that table, but D and trimming were determined from the DNA. A total of 150,000 or so clones appear in this sample, about 86% of them only once. Roughly 18% of the sample belongs to the ten largest clones.

V is pruned by 5 bases and J by 6 bases, leaving 8 bases of the junction without a gene match. The germline V gene specifies SGHTA as CDR1 and FQGNSA as CDR2. From its cysteine to its phenylalanine, the CDR3 spans 15 amino acids. Of the read, only the CDR3 DNA is kept; its 45 bases are in frame from base 1. Collaborating institutions collected whole blood in K2EDTA tubes following their own protocols. For TCRbeta analysis, collaborators shipped samples in one of three forms: frozen whole blood, isolated PBMCs, or DNA extracted from either of those sample types. This sequence originates from a woman older than 75 with acute or convalescent COVID-19. Input material: peripheral blood. This chain joins TRBV7-2 to TRBJ1-5; 9 central nucleotides agree with TRBD1. The DNA is TGTGCCAGCAGCGGCAAACAGGGGGCTGGTCAGCCCCAGCATTTT. This codes for CASSGKQGAGQPQHF.